This is a list of T cell receptor beta chains from one sample in a study of CD8 T cells in ankylosing spondylitis. TCRdb re-derived calls from the 5' RACE reads in MiXCR, one entry per CDR3 protein. The repertoire holds about 240,000 distinct CDR3 sequences, over 8.5% seen once, with nearly 7% in the top ten. Sequencing was carried out using blood, either unsorted or a sorted T cell fraction (not recorded which). The source is a male donor with ankylosing spondylitis or in good health (not recorded which). The CDR3 runs from the conserved cysteine through the conserved F or W. Each record gives: J gene, D gene, clone size, V gene, CDR3 protein, CDR3 DNA. The D gene is left open where the match is weak. Size is omitted from some rows. Given values are once, few, many or a class for expanded clones.

TRBJ1-2,-,few,TRBV7-2,CASSLDIGRSNYGYTF,TGTGCCAGCAGCTTAGATATAGGTCGTTCTAACTATGGCTACACCTTC
TRBJ2-7,TRBD1,-,TRBV6-1,CASTITGGGEQYF,TGTGCCAGCACCATAACAGGGGGCGGCGAGCAGTACTTC
TRBJ1-1,TRBD1,-,TRBV20-1,CSAPGQEGTEAFF,TGCAGTGCGCCAGGACAGGAGGGCACTGAAGCTTTCTTT
TRBJ2-7,TRBD2,many,TRBV9,CASSVATSGRGYEQYF,TGTGCCAGCAGCGTAGCTACTAGCGGGAGAGGGTACGAGCAGTACTTC
TRBJ2-2,-,many,TRBV12-3/TRBV12-4,CASSNTGELFF,TGTGCCAGCAGTAACACCGGGGAGCTGTTTTTT
TRBJ2-1,TRBD2,many,TRBV3-1,CASSQVGGSSYNEQFF,TGTGCCAGCAGCCAAGTCGGCGGGAGCTCCTACAATGAGCAGTTCTTC
TRBJ2-1,-,many,TRBV5-1,CASRVANEQFF,TGCGCCAGCAGGGTCGCGAATGAGCAGTTCTTC
TRBJ2-2,-,-,TRBV5-5,CASRPAGTGELFF,TGTGCCAGCCGTCCGGCGGGAACCGGGGAGCTGTTTTTT
TRBJ2-3,-,few,TRBV20-1,CSAPRRGADTQYF,TGCAGTGCGCCGCGGAGAGGCGCAGATACGCAGTATTTT
TRBJ1-2,-,many,TRBV7-2,CASSSRQLGAGYTF,TGTGCCAGCAGCTCAAGACAGCTCGGTGCTGGCTACACCTTC
TRBJ2-3,TRBD2,many,TRBV12-3/TRBV12-4,CASSLNRGSGIDTQYF,TGTGCCAGCAGTTTAAATCGGGGTAGCGGGATAGATACGCAGTATTTT
TRBJ2-5,-,many,TRBV7-9,CASSYWNQETQYF,TGTGCCAGCAGCTATTGGAATCAAGAGACCCAGTACTTC
TRBJ1-4,-,many,TRBV5-1,CASSPDRVAEKLFF,TGCGCCAGCAGCCCGGACCGGGTAGCTGAAAAACTGTTTTTT
TRBJ2-6,-,many,TRBV6-5,CASSYSGANVLTF,TGTGCCAGCAGTTACTCGGGGGCCAACGTCCTGACTTTC
TRBJ2-3,TRBD2,many,TRBV7-3,CASSLGTSQGDTQYF,TGTGCCAGCAGCCTAGGGACTAGTCAGGGAGATACGCAGTATTTT
TRBJ2-1,TRBD1,many,TRBV7-9,CASSYPGQTYNEQFF,TGTGCCAGCAGCTATCCGGGACAGACCTACAATGAGCAGTTCTTC
TRBJ2-1,TRBD1,many,TRBV5-1,CASSLPTGGSYNEQFF,TGCGCCAGCAGCTTGCCTACAGGGGGGTCCTACAATGAGCAGTTCTTC
TRBJ1-1,-,many,TRBV5-1,CASSLIQGTEAFF,TGCGCCAGCAGCTTGATTCAGGGCACTGAAGCTTTCTTT
TRBJ2-1,TRBD1,many,TRBV7-9,CASSFGQGNYNEQFF,TGTGCCAGCAGCTTCGGACAGGGGAACTACAATGAGCAGTTCTTC
TRBJ2-7,TRBD1,many,TRBV7-8,CASSLRQGSLEQYF,TGTGCCAGCAGCTTAAGACAGGGAAGCCTCGAGCAGTACTTC
TRBJ1-4,-,-,TRBV30,CAWKTNNEKLFF,TGTGCCTGGAAGACAAATAATGAAAAACTGTTTTTT
TRBJ2-2,TRBD2,-,TRBV3-1,CASSQVSGLAPGELFF,TGTGCCAGCAGCCAAGTATCTGGACTAGCGCCCGGGGAGCTGTTTTTT